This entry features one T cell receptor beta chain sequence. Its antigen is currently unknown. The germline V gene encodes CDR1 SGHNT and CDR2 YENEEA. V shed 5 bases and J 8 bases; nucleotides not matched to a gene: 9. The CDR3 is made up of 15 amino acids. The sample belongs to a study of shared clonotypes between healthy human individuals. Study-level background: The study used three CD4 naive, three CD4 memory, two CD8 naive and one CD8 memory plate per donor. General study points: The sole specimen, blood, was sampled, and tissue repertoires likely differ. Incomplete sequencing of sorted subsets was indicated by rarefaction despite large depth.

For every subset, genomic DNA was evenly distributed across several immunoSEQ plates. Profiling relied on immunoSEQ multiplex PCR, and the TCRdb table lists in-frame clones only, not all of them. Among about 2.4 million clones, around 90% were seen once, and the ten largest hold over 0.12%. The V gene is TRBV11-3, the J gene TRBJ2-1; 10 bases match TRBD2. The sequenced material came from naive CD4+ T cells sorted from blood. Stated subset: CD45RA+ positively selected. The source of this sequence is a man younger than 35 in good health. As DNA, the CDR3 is TGTGCCAGCAGCAAGGGACTAGCGCTCGCAGATGAGCAGTTCTTC. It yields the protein CASSKGLALADEQFF.